The 21 T cell receptor beta chains below were found in one sample sequenced in a study of T cell responses to AZD1222 COVID-19 vaccine. Some clones are missing from TCRdb's copy, which holds only in-frame ones; the method was immunoSEQ multiplex PCR. The profile shows about 100,000 clones, more than 75% of them singletons. Specimen: peripheral blood, collected on day 0 of MenACWY control vaccination. Receptors originate from an adult in good health.

This sequence joins TRBV2 and TRBJ2-2; D is perhaps TRBD1 (6 bases). This CDR3 contains 13 residues. Trimming shortened V by 6 bases and J by 5 bases, and 10 bases separated the two germline ends. Per the germline V gene, CDR1 is SNHLY and CDR2 is FYNNEI. CDR3 amino acids: CASRGGRTGELFF. CDR3 in DNA: TGTGCCAGCAGAGGGGGACGGACCGGGGAGCTGTTTTTT.

This rearrangement joins TRBV4-3 to TRBJ1-1, with D unclear. The CDR3 runs to 12 residues. The germline CDR1 and CDR2 sequences are LGHNA and YSLEER. With 1 base removed from V and 11 bases from J, the gap between germline ends came to 11 bases. CDR3 loop: CASSQGRAPAFF. In DNA form, the CDR3 reads TGCGCCAGCAGCCAAGGTCGCGCGCCGGCTTTCTTT.

This clone turned up a few times. The rearrangement uses TRBV7-9 and TRBJ2-1; D possibly corresponds to TRBD2 (5 bases). Per germline, CDR1 SEHNR and CDR2 FQNEAQ (reference sequence). The V gene lost 5 bases and the J gene lost 9 bases, with 17 bases spanning the gap. The CDR3 is made up of 14 amino acids. CDR3 sequence reads: CASSLGDGQIEQFF. In DNA, the CDR3 is TGTGCCAGCAGCCTCGGGGATGGTCAAATTGAGCAGTTCTTC.

The chain is built from TRBV5-4 and TRBJ1-6; TRBD1 might be the D (5 bases). This CDR3 contains 14 residues. The germline V gene encodes CDR1 SGHNT and CDR2 YYREEE (reference sequence). V lost 2 bases to trimming and J lost 7 bases, with 10 bases between them. The CDR3 region is CASSFRGDNSPLHF. As DNA, the CDR3 is TGTGCCAGCAGCTTCCGTGGGGACAATTCACCCCTCCACTTT.

The chain is built from TRBV5-1 and TRBJ2-5, with D perhaps TRBD2 (6 bases). CDR1 and CDR2 from the germline V gene are SGHRS and YFSETQ. CDR3 length: 16 residues. Trimming took off 4 bases at V and 2 bases at J, with 18 bases between the two ends. The CDR3 here is CASSHGRGGGQETQYF. In DNA form, the CDR3 reads TGCGCCAGCAGCCACGGAAGGGGAGGAGGGCAAGAGACCCAGTACTTC.

The chain joins TRBV5-1 to TRBJ1-1, with 8 bases lining up with TRBD1. Germline V gene lookup returns CDR1 SGHRS and CDR2 YFSETQ. CDR3 length: 14 amino acids. V trimming: 3 bases; J trimming: 4 bases; junction bases outside the gene matches: 5. CDR3 nucleotides: TGCGCCAGCAGCTCACAGGGGGAGGGCACTGAAGCTTTCTTT. Encoded protein: CASSSQGEGTEAFF.

J is TRBJ1-2 and V is TRBV5-4, with a tentative D call TRBD1 (6 bases). Germline CDR1 is SGHNT and CDR2 is YYREEE (reference sequence). The CDR3 sequence is 15 residues long. V lost 4 bases and J 5 bases, leaving 18 bases between the germline ends. The CDR3 nucleotides read TGTGCCAGCAGCCCCCAGGGAAGGGGGGAATATGGCTACACCTTC. Its protein product is CASSPQGRGEYGYTF. The variable domain in full, with the rest retrieved from reference TRBV5-4 and TRBJ1-2, is ETGVTQSPTHLIKTRGQQVTLRCSSQSGHNTVSWYQQALGQGPQFIFQYYREEENGRGNFPPRFSGLQFPNYSSELNVNALELDDSALYLCASSPQGRGEYGYTFGSGTRLTVV.

The chain couples TRBV18 to TRBJ1-1; 7 positions match TRBD1. Losses at the gene ends were 1 base for V and 6 bases for J; bases not matched to a gene: 8. The CDR3 runs 15 residues. Germline V gene data show CDR1 as KGHSH and CDR2 as LQKENI. This CDR3 is CASSPLGTVGAEAFF. The CDR3 coding sequence is TGTGCCAGCTCACCACTGGGGACAGTGGGCGCTGAAGCTTTCTTT.

Concerning this clone itself: Other DNA sequences in this sample translate to the same CDR3. The chain uses TRBV7-2 and TRBJ2-1; TRBD1 is a possible D gene (6 bases). This CDR3 spans 13 amino acids. V was clipped by 1 base and J by 6 bases, with 7 bases between them. Germline V CDR1 and CDR2: SGHTA, FQGNSA. The CDR3 loop reads CASSLGGGNEQFF. DNA for the CDR3: TGTGCCAGCAGCTTAGGAGGGGGCAATGAGCAGTTCTTC.

This chain links TRBV6-1 with TRBJ2-7, with 9 bases fitting TRBD1. The J segment lost 2 bases and the V segment lost 2 bases, leaving 7 bases of the junction unmatched. The CDR3 consists of 16 residues. Looked up from germline, CDR1 is MNHNS and CDR2 is SASEGT. The CDR3 reads CASSEFLRQGAYEQYF. The CDR3 nucleotides are TGTGCCAGCAGTGAATTTTTGAGACAGGGGGCCTACGAGCAGTACTTC.

V is TRBV9 and J is TRBJ2-3; D gene unclear. Germline V gives CDR1 SGDLS, CDR2 YYNGEE. The germline V and J ends were trimmed by 0 bases and 0 bases, with 5 bases remaining between them. The CDR3 loop spans 14 amino acids. The CDR3 DNA reads as TGTGCCAGCAGCGTAGCGGACAGCACAGATACGCAGTATTTT. Its protein is CASSVADSTDTQYF.

The rearrangement joins TRBV21-1 to TRBJ2-7; the table's D gene call, TRBD2, was not cross checked with the DNA. TRBV21-1 is assigned pseudogene status. The CDR3 runs to 14 residues. CDR3: CASSKALCRGKQYF. Written as DNA, the CDR3 is TGTGCCAGCAGCAAAGCGCTTTGTCGGGGAAAGCAGTACTTC.

J is TRBJ2-7 and V is TRBV19, with TRBD2 matching 9 bases. V shed 3 bases and J 2 bases; nucleotides not matched to a gene: 5. This CDR3 contains 15 residues. CDR1 and CDR2 (germline): LNHDA, SQIVND (reference sequence). CDR3 nucleotides: TGTGCCAGTAGTATTAGGCTAGCGGGAACCTACGAGCAGTACTTC. It translates to CASSIRLAGTYEQYF.

The chain has TRBV16 and TRBJ1-1; a possible D gene is TRBD1 (5 bases). Germline V gene lookup returns CDR1 KGHSY and CDR2 FQNENV. Trimming took off 0 bases at V and 0 bases at J, with 8 bases between the two ends. This CDR3 is built from 15 residues. CDR3: CASSQSGRVNTEAFF. The CDR3 bases are TGTGCCAGCAGCCAATCGGGCAGGGTGAACACTGAAGCTTTCTTT.

V gene TRBV6-5 combines with J gene TRBJ2-3; 10 positions agree with TRBD1. This CDR3 comprises 15 residues. Germline V lookup: CDR1 MNHEY, CDR2 SVGAGI. V dropped 6 bases and J dropped 3; count of bases not matched to a gene: 6. CDR3 region: CASRDRTGGTDTQYF. Here the CDR3 DNA reads TGTGCCAGCAGGGATAGGACAGGGGGGACAGATACGCAGTATTTT.

The table lists this clone with a few counts. The CDR3: CASRVDTEAFF. CDR3 DNA: TGTGCCAGTAGGGTGGACACTGAAGCTTTCTTT. The chain has TRBV19 and TRBJ1-1; no clear D gene. With 6 bases removed from V and 3 bases from J, the gap between germline ends came to 5 bases. Germline V gene sequence: CDR1 LNHDA, CDR2 SQIVND (reference sequence). CDR3 length: 11 amino acids.

The rearrangement joins TRBV9 to TRBJ2-5; unclear D gene. V dropped 4 bases and J dropped 5 bases, with 15 bases sitting between them. CDR1 and CDR2 from the germline V gene are SGDLS and YYNGEE. This CDR3 has 14 residues. CDR3 nucleotide sequence: TGTGCCAGCAGCTTTGACGAACCTCCCGAGACCCAGTACTTC. It encodes CASSFDEPPETQYF.

This clone appeared a single time. The chain has TRBV28 and TRBJ1-4, with D possibly TRBD1 on 5 matching bases. The CDR3 sequence is 10 residues long. CDR1 and CDR2 (germline): MDHEN, SYDVKM. Written as DNA, the CDR3 is TGTGCGGGCGGGGGAGAAAAACTGTTTTTT. Its protein is CAGGGEKLFF. The full variable domain, in which reference TRBV28 and TRBJ1-4 provide the parts outside the CDR3, is DVKVTQSSRYLVKRTGEKVFLECVQDMDHENMFWYRQDPGLGLRLIYFSYDVKMKEKGDIPEGYSVSREKKERFSLILESASTNQTSMYLCAGGGEKLFFGSGTQLSVL.

This chain uses TRBV7-2 with TRBJ1-2, with 7 nucleotides matching TRBD1. This CDR3 region has 16 residues. Germline values: CDR1 SGHTA, CDR2 FQGNSA. V was clipped by 3 bases and J by 2 bases; unmatched bases: 9. CDR3 region: CASSFWDSIRNYGYTF. The DNA of the CDR3 is TGTGCCAGCAGCTTTTGGGACAGCATCAGGAACTATGGCTACACCTTC.

The chain couples TRBV27 to TRBJ2-1, with D tentatively TRBD2 (6 bases). Trimming pared 8 bases from V and 2 bases from J, leaving 10 bases between. The CDR3 loop spans 13 amino acids. The V gene's germline CDR1 is MNHEY and CDR2 SMNVEV (reference sequence). CDR3 sequence (DNA): TGTGCCAGCGGGCGCGGGACCTACAATGAGCAGTTCTTC. Protein product: CASGRGTYNEQFF.

This clone showed up just once. V and J are TRBV12-5 and TRBJ1-3; no reliable D call. Germline values: CDR1 LGHNT, CDR2 FRNRAP. The CDR3 has 12 amino acids. V gave up 6 bases and J gave up 2 bases, with 5 bases separating them. The CDR3, as DNA: TGTGCTAGTGGCCTGGCTGGAAACACCATATATTTT. This sequence encodes CASGLAGNTIYF.